Listed below are T cell receptor beta chains from one sample, sequenced in a study of shared clonotypes between healthy human individuals. TCRdb's copy holds only in-frame clones and misses some; the assay was immunoSEQ multiplex PCR. The sample holds about 2.4 million clones; approximately 94% are singletons and the top ten take under 0.15%. Sequencing input: naive CD4+ T cells sorted from blood. Receptor source: a young man in good health. Both conserved end residues are part of each CDR3. The order of the fields is CDR3 protein, CDR3 DNA, J gene, V gene, D gene, clone size. D genes are given only for firm matches. Where a row states a size, it is once, few, many or the class of an expanded clone; other rows omit it.

CDR3 protein: CASSVASGSADTQYF; CDR3 DNA: TGTGCCAGCAGCGTAGCTAGCGGGAGTGCAGATACGCAGTATTTT; J gene: TRBJ2-3; V gene: TRBV9; D gene: TRBD2; clone size: NA
CDR3 protein: CASRAVGGANVLTF; CDR3 DNA: TGTGCCAGCAGGGCGGTAGGTGGGGCCAACGTCCTGACTTTC; J gene: TRBJ2-6; V gene: TRBV6-5; D gene: NA; clone size: NA
CDR3 protein: CASSPTTNSNQPQHF; CDR3 DNA: TGCGCCAGCAGCCCTACTACCAATAGCAATCAGCCCCAGCATTTT; J gene: TRBJ1-5; V gene: TRBV4-3; D gene: NA; clone size: NA
CDR3 protein: CASSQEKGLAGAGANVLTF; CDR3 DNA: TGCGCCAGCAGCCAAGAAAAAGGACTAGCGGGAGCTGGGGCCAACGTCCTGACTTTC; J gene: TRBJ2-6; V gene: TRBV4-1; D gene: TRBD2; clone size: NA
CDR3 protein: CASSLGTTGANVLTF; CDR3 DNA: TGTGCCAGCAGCTTGGGGACAACTGGGGCCAACGTCCTGACTTTC; J gene: TRBJ2-6; V gene: TRBV11-1; D gene: NA; clone size: NA
CDR3 protein: CASSISFGNQPQHF; CDR3 DNA: TGTGCCAGTAGTATATCTTTCGGGAATCAGCCCCAGCATTTT; J gene: TRBJ1-5; V gene: TRBV19; D gene: NA; clone size: once
CDR3 protein: CASSWMGGNSPLHF; CDR3 DNA: TGCGCCAGCAGCTGGATGGGCGGAAATTCACCCCTCCACTTT; J gene: TRBJ1-6; V gene: TRBV5-1; D gene: NA; clone size: once
CDR3 protein: CASSKEVILRGGGQRPYEQYF; CDR3 DNA: TGTGCCAGCAGCAAAGAGGTAATACTCAGGGGAGGAGGGCAACGCCCCTACGAGCAGTACTTC; J gene: TRBJ2-7; V gene: TRBV21-1; D gene: NA; clone size: NA
CDR3 protein: CASSLVPNSPLHF; CDR3 DNA: TGTGCCAGCAGCTTAGTCCCTAATTCACCCCTCCACTTT; J gene: TRBJ1-6; V gene: TRBV7-9; D gene: NA; clone size: NA
CDR3 protein: CASRGAGGATGELFF; CDR3 DNA: TGTGCCAGCAGGGGGGCCGGGGGCGCGACCGGGGAGCTGTTTTTT; J gene: TRBJ2-2; V gene: TRBV2; D gene: NA; clone size: once
CDR3 protein: CASSLRPLTWENTEAFF; CDR3 DNA: TGTGCCAGCAGCTTACGGCCTCTTACGTGGGAAAACACTGAAGCTTTCTTT; J gene: TRBJ1-1; V gene: TRBV7-9; D gene: NA; clone size: NA
CDR3 protein: CASTSVPVGTGELFF; CDR3 DNA: TGTGCCAGCACCTCAGTGCCCGTGGGGACCGGGGAGCTGTTTTTT; J gene: TRBJ2-2; V gene: TRBV6-1; D gene: NA; clone size: NA
CDR3 protein: CASSFQAYSGANVLTF; CDR3 DNA: TGTGCCAGCAGCTTTCAAGCGTACTCTGGGGCCAACGTCCTGACTTTC; J gene: TRBJ2-6; V gene: TRBV5-5; D gene: NA; clone size: NA
CDR3 protein: CATRRASGGRDTQYF; CDR3 DNA: TGTGCCACCCGGCGGGCTAGCGGGGGGCGGGATACGCAGTATTTT; J gene: TRBJ2-3; V gene: TRBV11-2; D gene: TRBD2; clone size: once
CDR3 protein: CASSAEGGPTNEKLFF; CDR3 DNA: TGCGCCAGCAGCGCCGAGGGGGGTCCAACTAATGAAAAACTGTTTTTT; J gene: TRBJ1-4; V gene: TRBV4-3; D gene: NA; clone size: NA
CDR3 protein: CSGRQGPTDTQYF; CDR3 DNA: TGCAGCGGCCGACAGGGACCCACAGATACGCAGTATTTT; J gene: TRBJ2-3; V gene: TRBV29-1; D gene: TRBD1; clone size: NA
CDR3 protein: CASSQDPSGGASNTQYF; CDR3 DNA: TGCGCCAGCAGCCAGGACCCTAGCGGGGGGGCCAGTAATACGCAGTATTTT; J gene: TRBJ2-3; V gene: TRBV4-1; D gene: TRBD2; clone size: NA
CDR3 protein: CASSPWDRGAKNIQYF; CDR3 DNA: TGTGCCAGCAGCCCGTGGGACAGGGGTGCCAAAAACATTCAGTACTTC; J gene: TRBJ2-4; V gene: TRBV7-2; D gene: TRBD1; clone size: NA
CDR3 protein: CASRTGGSYEQYF; CDR3 DNA: TGTGCCAGCAGGACAGGGGGCTCCTACGAGCAGTACTTC; J gene: TRBJ2-7; V gene: TRBV5-8; D gene: TRBD1; clone size: NA
CDR3 protein: CAGRANYGYTF; CDR3 DNA: TGTGCCGGAAGGGCAAACTATGGCTACACCTTC; J gene: TRBJ1-2; V gene: TRBV30; D gene: NA; clone size: NA
CDR3 protein: CASSFWDNKNIQYF; CDR3 DNA: TGTGCCAGCAGTTTTTGGGACAACAAAAACATTCAGTACTTC; J gene: TRBJ2-4; V gene: TRBV28; D gene: NA; clone size: NA
CDR3 protein: CASSLGFPNEQFF; CDR3 DNA: TGCGCCAGCAGCTTGGGGTTCCCCAATGAGCAGTTCTTC; J gene: TRBJ2-1; V gene: TRBV5-1; D gene: NA; clone size: NA
CDR3 protein: CASSHPSPGPNNGANVLTF; CDR3 DNA: TGCGCCAGCAGCCATCCCTCGCCGGGACCGAACAATGGGGCCAACGTCCTGACTTTC; J gene: TRBJ2-6; V gene: TRBV4-1; D gene: NA; clone size: NA
CDR3 protein: CAWSVHIGRSEAFF; CDR3 DNA: TGTGCCTGGAGTGTACACATAGGGAGAAGTGAAGCTTTCTTT; J gene: TRBJ1-1; V gene: TRBV30; D gene: NA; clone size: few
CDR3 protein: CASTANSYEQYF; CDR3 DNA: TGCGCCAGCACGGCCAACTCCTACGAGCAGTACTTC; J gene: TRBJ2-7; V gene: TRBV5-1; D gene: NA; clone size: NA
CDR3 protein: CASSPPGLAGYEQYF; CDR3 DNA: TGTGCCAGCTCACCACCCGGACTAGCGGGTTACGAGCAGTACTTC; J gene: TRBJ2-7; V gene: TRBV18; D gene: TRBD2; clone size: NA
CDR3 protein: CAWSLRTGVNYGYTF; CDR3 DNA: TGTGCCTGGAGTTTACGGACAGGGGTTAACTATGGCTACACCTTC; J gene: TRBJ1-2; V gene: TRBV30; D gene: TRBD1; clone size: NA
CDR3 protein: CAPRTGETQYF; CDR3 DNA: TGCGCCCCTCGGACAGGGGAGACCCAGTACTTC; J gene: TRBJ2-5; V gene: TRBV29-1; D gene: TRBD1; clone size: NA
CDR3 protein: CASSRQSLEDTFYEQYF; CDR3 DNA: TGTGCCAGCAGCCGACAGAGCCTCGAAGACACATTCTACGAGCAGTACTTC; J gene: TRBJ2-7; V gene: TRBV11-3; D gene: NA; clone size: NA
CDR3 protein: CASSNPGNSSPLHF; CDR3 DNA: TGTGCCAGCAGTAATCCAGGGAATTCCTCACCCCTCCACTTT; J gene: TRBJ1-6; V gene: TRBV27; D gene: NA; clone size: NA
CDR3 protein: CASSLWRESLETQYF; CDR3 DNA: TGTGCCAGCAGCTTATGGCGGGAGAGTCTGGAGACCCAGTACTTC; J gene: TRBJ2-5; V gene: TRBV7-8; D gene: TRBD2; clone size: NA
CDR3 protein: CASSSRRGSGEQFF; CDR3 DNA: TGTGCCAGCAGCTCCCGTAGGGGTTCTGGTGAGCAGTTCTTC; J gene: TRBJ2-1; V gene: TRBV11-1; D gene: NA; clone size: NA
CDR3 protein: CASSQRGRATYEQYF; CDR3 DNA: TGTGCCAGCAGCCAAAGGGGGAGAGCAACCTACGAGCAGTACTTC; J gene: TRBJ2-7; V gene: TRBV6-5; D gene: NA; clone size: once
CDR3 protein: CASSTARGLPQGSNEQFF; CDR3 DNA: TGTGCCAGTAGTACCGCCCGGGGACTACCCCAAGGATCCAATGAGCAGTTCTTC; J gene: TRBJ2-1; V gene: TRBV19; D gene: TRBD2; clone size: NA
CDR3 protein: CASSADPGTNTEAFF; CDR3 DNA: TGTGCCAGCAGCGCCGACCCCGGGACGAACACTGAAGCTTTCTTT; J gene: TRBJ1-1; V gene: TRBV9; D gene: NA; clone size: few
CDR3 protein: CASSIGTARGEKLFF; CDR3 DNA: TGTGCCAGTAGTATTGGGACAGCCAGAGGTGAAAAACTGTTTTTT; J gene: TRBJ1-4; V gene: TRBV19; D gene: TRBD1; clone size: NA
CDR3 protein: CAWRQGGQETQYF; CDR3 DNA: TGTGCCTGGAGACAAGGTGGCCAAGAGACCCAGTACTTC; J gene: TRBJ2-5; V gene: TRBV30; D gene: NA; clone size: once